The T cell receptor (beta chain) described here comes from a study of Graves' ophthalmopathy and Graves' hyperthyroidism. As the template, RNA transcripts were used to amplify TCR beta CDR3 regions. First-round RT-PCR used HTBI primers; second-round multiplex PCR followed. TCRdb passed the multiplex PCR reads through MiXCR, listing each CDR3 protein once. This table holds 15,000 to 20,000 distinct CDR3 sequences, 45% to 55% found once. Stable hyperthyroidism meant no progression to ophthalmopathy within 18 months of follow-up. Included hyperthyroidism patients were aged 18 to 65 and newly diagnosed (under 2 months' duration). Clinical symptoms, serum thyroxine, TRAb, thyroid ultrasound and orbital computed tomography formed the basis of diagnosis. CDR1 SGHTA and CDR2 FQGTGA come from the germline V gene. This CDR3 has 14 amino acids. V lost 2 bases, J lost 7 bases, and 1 base stayed unmatched.

The chain links TRBV7-3 to TRBJ1-6; 8 nucleotides align to TRBD1. The material sequenced was peripheral blood. The sequence derives from a woman in her thirties or forties with stable Graves' hyperthyroidism. CDR3 bases: TGTGCCAGCAGCTTACAGGGGGCAAATTCACCCCTCCACTTT. Translating it yields CASSLQGANSPLHF.